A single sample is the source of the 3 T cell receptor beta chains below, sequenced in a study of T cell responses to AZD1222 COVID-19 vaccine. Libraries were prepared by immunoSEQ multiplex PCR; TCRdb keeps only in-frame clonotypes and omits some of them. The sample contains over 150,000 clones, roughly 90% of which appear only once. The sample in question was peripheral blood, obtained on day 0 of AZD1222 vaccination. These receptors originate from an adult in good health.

For the CDR3, the DNA is TGTGCCAGCAGCGCGAAGGGTGCAACTAATGAAAAACTGTTTTTT. Its translation: CASSAKGATNEKLFF. The chain has TRBV9 and TRBJ1-4; D unresolved. Germline CDR1 and CDR2: SGDLS and YYNGEE. CDR3 length: 15 residues. Trimming shortened V by 3 bases and J by 0 bases, and 9 bases separated the two germline ends. Drawing the rest from reference TRBV9 and TRBJ1-4, the complete variable domain is DSGVTQTPKHLITATGQRVTLRCSPRSGDLSVYWYQQSLDQGLQFLIQYYNGEERAKGNILERFSAQQFPDLHSELNLSSLELGDSALYFCASSAKGATNEKLFFGSGTQLSVL.

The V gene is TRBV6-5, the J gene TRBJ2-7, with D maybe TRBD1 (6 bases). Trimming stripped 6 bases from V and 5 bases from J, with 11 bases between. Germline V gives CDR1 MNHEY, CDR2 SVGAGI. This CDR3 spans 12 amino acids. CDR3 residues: CASRRGGNEQYF. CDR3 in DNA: TGTGCCAGCAGGAGAGGGGGTAACGAGCAGTACTTC.

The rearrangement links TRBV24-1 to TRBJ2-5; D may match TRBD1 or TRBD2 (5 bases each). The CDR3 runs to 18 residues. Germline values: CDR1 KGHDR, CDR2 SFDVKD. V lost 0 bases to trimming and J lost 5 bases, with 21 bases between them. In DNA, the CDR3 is TGTGCCACCAGTGATTTGATAGAGGGTAGTTGGGGCCAGGAGACCCAGTACTTC. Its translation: CATSDLIEGSWGQETQYF.